This T cell receptor (beta chain) was captured in a study of T cell responses to AZD1222 COVID-19 vaccine. The study, taken as a whole, reports: Dominant CD4 TCR responses targeted spike regions 160-218 and 743-854. Nearly half of spike-specific TCRs reportedly target variant regions that are unmutated in the B.1.351 and B.1.1.7 variants.

The CDR3 covers 14 residues. Germline lookup yields CDR1 SGHDN and CDR2 FVKESK. Trimming cost V 4 bases and J 6 bases; bases outside gene matches: 5. This clone appeared once. Antigen specificity is unknown. Sequenced by immunoSEQ multiplex PCR; TCRdb stores in-frame clones only, minus some. The table has roughly 110,000 clones, roughly 85% seen once; the top ten hold less than 6%. Sequencing used peripheral blood, obtained 28 days after the second AZD1222 dose. The TCR comes from an adult who received the AZD1222 COVID-19 vaccine. V gene TRBV14 combines with J gene TRBJ2-3; TRBD1 agrees at 9 bases. CDR3 coding DNA: TGTGCCAGCAGCCCGGACAGGGGTTGGGATACGCAGTATTTT. Amino acids: CASSPDRGWDTQYF.